This TCR beta chain was found in a study of esophageal squamous cell carcinoma under preoperative chemotherapy. TCRdb recomputed calls from the PCR reads with MiXCR, one row per CDR3 protein. The sample holds 30,000 or so distinct CDR3 sequences; 50% to 60% are singletons and the top ten take 23%. The V segment lost 5 bases and the J segment 13 bases; nucleotides outside the gene matches: 14. CDR1 SGHTA and CDR2 FQGNSA come from the germline V gene. The CDR3 covers 15 residues. Remarks on this clonotype: Since a much larger clone is just one base distant, this may be a read error.

Time point: after preoperative PTX-NDP chemotherapy. The receptor was isolated from a human donor with esophageal squamous cell carcinoma. The donor label of this sample is uncertain. This material was acquired from a patient given preoperative chemotherapy. The chain employs TRBV7-2 and TRBJ2-1; 10 nucleotides line up with TRBD2. The DNA of the CDR3 is TGTGCCAGCAGCCCGAGCGGGGGGGCCGGGGAGACCCAGTTCTTC. Translated: CASSPSGGAGETQFF.